This passage covers 21 T cell receptor beta chains from one sample sequenced in a study of blood T cell repertoires in COVID-19. Method: immunoSEQ multiplex PCR; TCRdb's copy keeps in-frame clones and lacks some. The table includes around 50,000 clones, around 73% detected once. The sample was PBMCs or T cells enriched from blood (not recorded which). Every receptor here comes from a woman between 50 and 59 years old with acute COVID-19.

V is TRBV30 and J is TRBJ1-1; unclear D gene. Germline lookup yields CDR1 GTSNPN and CDR2 SVGIG (reference sequence). Trimming removed 3 bases from V and 2 bases from J, with 16 bases in between. The CDR3 sequence is 15 residues long. CDR3 bases: TGTGCCTGGAGCGACCTGTTGGGAGGAAACACTGAAGCTTTCTTT. It encodes CAWSDLLGGNTEAFF.

The V and J genes are TRBV12-5 and TRBJ1-6, with 9 positions matching TRBD1. CDR3 length: 14 residues. Trimming removed 3 bases from V and 7 bases from J; junction bases left unmatched: 1. CDR1 LGHNT and CDR2 FRNRAP come from the germline V gene. The CDR3 region has the DNA TGTGCTAGTGGTTTCGGGACAGGGAATTCACCCCTCCACTTT. Encoded protein: CASGFGTGNSPLHF.

The V call is TRBV7-9, the J call TRBJ2-1, with 8 bases matching TRBD2. The CDR3 spans 16 residues. Germline V gives CDR1 SEHNR, CDR2 FQNEAQ (reference sequence). V lost 2 bases, J lost 8 bases, and 11 bases stayed unmatched. The CDR3 spells CASSLWGLGGKDEQFF. CDR3 coding DNA: TGTGCCAGCAGCTTATGGGGACTAGGGGGGAAGGATGAGCAGTTCTTC.

The gene calls are TRBV7-9 and TRBJ1-6, with 9 nucleotides matching TRBD1. Germline CDR1 is SEHNR and CDR2 is FQNEAQ (reference sequence). The CDR3 runs to 15 residues. V shed 3 bases and J 6 bases; nucleotides not matched to a gene: 3. Here the CDR3 reads CASSFGTGSNSPLHF. The DNA for the CDR3 is TGTGCCAGCAGCTTCGGGACAGGGAGTAATTCACCCCTCCACTTT.

This clone was seen a few times. This chain connects TRBV14 to TRBJ2-3; D is perhaps TRBD2 (6 bases). In germline, CDR1 is SGHDN, CDR2 FVKESK. CDR3 length: 12 amino acids. V was pared by 5 bases and J by 12 bases, with 15 bases between. The CDR3 loop reads CASSDRGVTQYF. CDR3 coding DNA: TGTGCCAGCAGCGATCGCGGGGTCACACAGTATTTT.

The chain has TRBV19 and TRBJ2-7; tentative D call: TRBD1 (5 bases). From germline, CDR1 is LNHDA and CDR2 SQIVND (reference sequence). V gave up 5 bases and J gave up 0 bases, with 20 bases separating them. CDR3 length equals 17 residues. The CDR3 DNA reads TGTGCCAGTAGTCAGGGCCGCGCAAACATACTCTCCTACGAGCAGTACTTC. It translates to CASSQGRANILSYEQYF.

The J gene is TRBJ2-3, the V gene TRBV2; D is perhaps TRBD1 (5 bases). CDR1 and CDR2 from the germline V gene are SNHLY and FYNNEI. The V end was cut by 5 bases, the J end by 2 bases, with 11 bases between. This CDR3 comprises 14 residues. Here the CDR3 reads CASSSGYDTDTQYF. CDR3 coding DNA: TGTGCCAGCAGTTCAGGGTACGACACAGATACGCAGTATTTT.

The chain couples TRBV5-1 to TRBJ1-2, with 12 bases matching TRBD1. The V segment lost 1 base and the J segment 5 bases; nucleotides outside the gene matches: 21. The CDR3 is made up of 21 amino acids. The germline CDR1 and CDR2 sequences are SGHRS and YFSETQ. In DNA, the CDR3 is TGCGCCAGCAGCTTGTATCGGGCTTTCTGGGGACAGGGGGCTGTCTGGTATGGCTACACCTTC. Its protein product is CASSLYRAFWGQGAVWYGYTF. The full variable domain, in which reference TRBV5-1 and TRBJ1-2 provide the parts outside the CDR3, is KAGVTQTPRYLIKTRGQQVTLSCSPISGHRSVSWYQQTPGQGLQFLFEYFSETQRNKGNFPGRFSGRQFSNSRSEMNVSTLELGDSALYLCASSLYRAFWGQGAVWYGYTFGSGTRLTVV.

The J gene is TRBJ1-5, the V gene TRBV30; 8 nucleotides match TRBD1. The length of the CDR3 is 14 residues. Germline assignment: CDR1 GTSNPN and CDR2 SVGIG (reference sequence). The V gene end was trimmed by 5 bases and the J gene end by 4 bases; junction bases not matched to a gene: 7. In DNA form, the CDR3 reads TGTGCCTGGGCTCCGGGACAGGCTAATCAGCCCCAGCATTTT. Encoded protein: CAWAPGQANQPQHF. Full variable domain (rest looked up from reference TRBV30 and TRBJ1-5): SQTIHQWPATLVQPVGSPLSLECTVEGTSNPNLYWYRQAAGRGLQLLFYSVGIGQISSEVPQNLSASRPQDRQFILSSKKLLLSDSGFYLCAWAPGQANQPQHFGDGTRLSIL.

The chain employs TRBV9 and TRBJ1-2; D is ambiguous. From germline, CDR1 is SGDLS and CDR2 YYNGEE. V was cut by 3 bases and J by 8 bases, with 23 bases left in between. The CDR3 contains 16 residues. Here the CDR3 reads CASSESLFEGGSGYTF. The CDR3, as DNA: TGTGCCAGCAGCGAGTCCCTCTTCGAGGGAGGAAGCGGCTACACCTTC.

This clone has more than one count but fewer than ten. This chain links TRBV13 with TRBJ1-1; D is ambiguous. In germline, CDR1 is PRHDT, CDR2 FYEKMQ (reference sequence). Between the trimmed V and J ends, which lost 1 base and 4 bases, there was a span of 7 bases. The CDR3 length is 13 residues. CDR3 protein: CASSLVRGTEAFF. CDR3 nucleotides: TGTGCCAGCAGCTTAGTGCGGGGCACTGAAGCTTTCTTT.

The chain combines TRBV13 with TRBJ2-2; weak D call: TRBD1 (7 bases). The CDR3 length is 17 residues. The germline V gene encodes CDR1 PRHDT and CDR2 FYEKMQ (reference sequence). V lost 1 base and J lost 3, with 15 bases in between. CDR3 nucleotide sequence: TGTGCCAGCAGCTTAGTCCCAGGGGGGCTCGACACCGGGGAGCTGTTTTTT. This encodes CASSLVPGGLDTGELFF.

The rearrangement uses TRBV9 and TRBJ2-7; 8 bases agree with TRBD2. CDR1 and CDR2 (germline): SGDLS, YYNGEE. The CDR3 has 16 residues. With V trimmed by 0 bases and J by 3 bases, 8 bases remained unmatched. CDR3 sequence: CASSVATGGSIYEQYF. The CDR3 coding sequence is TGTGCCAGCAGCGTAGCTACGGGGGGGTCCATCTACGAGCAGTACTTC. Full variable domain (rest looked up from reference TRBV9 and TRBJ2-7): DSGVTQTPKHLITATGQRVTLRCSPRSGDLSVYWYQQSLDQGLQFLIQYYNGEERAKGNILERFSAQQFPDLHSELNLSSLELGDSALYFCASSVATGGSIYEQYFGPGTRLTVT.

This clone was seen only once. The rearrangement joins TRBV3-1 (or the pseudogene TRBV3-2) to TRBJ1-4; D call uncertain. V was trimmed by 0 bases and J by 4 bases, leaving 9 bases between them. In germline, CDR1 is LGHDT, CDR2 YNNKEL (reference sequence). The CDR3 loop spans 15 amino acids. CDR3 loop: CASSQDREVNEKLFF. The CDR3 DNA sequence: TGTGCCAGCAGCCAAGATAGAGAGGTTAATGAAAAACTGTTTTTT.

This chain joins TRBV6-5 and TRBJ1-5; D is unresolved. The germline V gene has CDR1 MNHEY and CDR2 SVGAGI. The V and J ends lost 5 bases and 4 bases respectively, with 9 bases between them. This CDR3 is built from 13 residues. CDR3 region: CASSNNRNQPQHF. In DNA, the CDR3 is TGTGCCAGCAGTAACAACAGAAATCAGCCCCAGCATTTT.

The chain couples TRBV9 to TRBJ2-3; D is perhaps TRBD1 (6 bases). The germline gives CDR1 SGDLS, CDR2 YYNGEE. Trimming took off 4 bases at V and 2 bases at J, with 11 bases between the two ends. The CDR3 has 14 amino acids. As DNA, the CDR3 is TGTGCCAGCAGCTCTGGACAGTACACAGATACGCAGTATTTT. It encodes CASSSGQYTDTQYF. Full variable domain (missing parts from reference TRBV9 and TRBJ2-3): DSGVTQTPKHLITATGQRVTLRCSPRSGDLSVYWYQQSLDQGLQFLIQYYNGEERAKGNILERFSAQQFPDLHSELNLSSLELGDSALYFCASSSGQYTDTQYFGPGTRLTVL.

The chain links TRBV24-1 to TRBJ1-2; TRBD1 is a possible D gene (5 bases). V was clipped by 3 bases and J by 4 bases, with 20 bases between them. Germline V gene data show CDR1 as KGHDR and CDR2 as SFDVKD. This CDR3 comprises 17 residues. The DNA for the CDR3 is TGTGCCACCAGTGATAATGGAGGGACGGGATCTCGCTATGGCTACACCTTC. This sequence encodes CATSDNGGTGSRYGYTF.

The chain employs TRBV19 and TRBJ1-5, with 10 bases fitting TRBD1. The trim removed 9 bases at V and 5 bases at J, leaving 7 bases unmatched. Looked up from germline, CDR1 is LNHDA and CDR2 is SQIVND (reference sequence). This CDR3 is built from 14 residues. The CDR3 bases are TGTGCCAGCGGGACAGGGGTCCGAGATCAGCCCCAGCATTTT. It yields the protein CASGTGVRDQPQHF.

V usage is TRBV27 and J usage is TRBJ2-7, with D perhaps matching TRBD2 (7 bases). V shed 4 bases and J shed 3 bases, with 13 bases lying between them. CDR3 size: 14 residues. Germline lookup yields CDR1 MNHEY and CDR2 SMNVEV (reference sequence). CDR3: CASSSRGGLYEQYF. The CDR3 DNA reads as TGTGCCAGCAGTTCCCGCGGGGGCCTCTACGAGCAGTACTTC.

CDR3 nucleotides: TGTGCCAGCAGTGCCACACTGAACACTGAAGCTTTCTTT. Its translation: CASSATLNTEAFF. The chain employs TRBV12-3 or TRBV12-4 and TRBJ1-1; no clear D gene. Trimming removed 5 bases at V and 0 bases at J, with 7 bases between. The CDR3 consists of 13 residues.

This chain connects TRBV7-6 to TRBJ2-2; TRBD1 might be the D (6 bases). V lost 4 bases and J 3 bases, leaving 9 bases between the germline ends. The CDR3 sequence is 14 residues long. CDR1 is SGHVS, CDR2 FNYEAQ, per germline. Here the CDR3 reads CASSSGQYTGELFF. In DNA, the CDR3 is TGTGCCAGCAGCTCCGGACAGTACACCGGGGAGCTGTTTTTT. Filled out from reference TRBV7-6 and TRBJ2-2, the complete variable domain reads GAGVSQSPRYKVTKRGQDVALRCDPISGHVSLYWYRQALGQGPEFLTYFNYEAQQDKSGLPNDRFSAERPEGSISTLTIQRTEQRDSAMYRCASSSGQYTGELFFGEGSRLTVL.